These 13 T cell receptor beta chains originate from one sample sequenced in a study of CD8+ T cells in alopecia areata. Once RNA had been extracted, it was reverse transcribed into cDNA to act as the sequencing template. TCRdb keeps only in-frame clones here, not all; method: immunoSEQ multiplex PCR. The table shows 150,000 to 200,000 clones, with 55% to 75% occurring only once. The sample's treatment: oral pan-JAK inhibitor, 5-10 mg twice daily. Source: CD4+ T cells sorted from blood, taken at week 4, from a patient treated with tofacitinib. These receptors were taken from a human donor with alopecia areata.

This clone was found once. The chain recombines TRBV30 with TRBJ1-1; D is unclear. Germline CDR1 and CDR2: GTSNPN and SVGIG (reference sequence). Trimming stripped 0 bases from V and 5 bases from J, with 10 bases between. This CDR3 is 13 amino acids long. The CDR3 here is CAWSVELRTEAFF. In DNA, the CDR3 is TGTGCCTGGAGTGTGGAGCTGAGAACTGAAGCTTTCTTT. The variable domain in full, with the rest retrieved from reference TRBV30 and TRBJ1-1, is SQTIHQWPATLVQPVGSPLSLECTVEGTSNPNLYWYRQAAGRGLQLLFYSVGIGQISSEVPQNLSASRPQDRQFILSSKKLLLSDSGFYLCAWSVELRTEAFFGQGTRLTVV.

This chain's CDR3 is CAISAAYEQYF. In nucleotides, the CDR3 is TGTGCCATCAGTGCAGCCTACGAGCAGTACTTC. This chain uses TRBV10-3 with TRBJ2-7; D is undetermined. The CDR3 totals 11 residues. Trimming stripped 4 bases from V and 2 bases from J, with 3 bases between. Germline CDR1 reads ENHRY; CDR2 reads SYGVKD.

CDR3: CSVLVNTEAFF. The CDR3 DNA reads TGCAGCGTTCTGGTTAACACTGAAGCTTTCTTT. The V gene is TRBV29-1, the J gene TRBJ1-1, with D hard to call. The CDR3 totals 11 residues. Germline CDR1 is SQVTM and CDR2 is ANQGSEA. V shed 5 bases and J shed 2 bases, with 6 bases lying between them.

This rearrangement joins TRBV30 to TRBJ2-2; the D is unclear. Looked up from germline, CDR1 is GTSNPN and CDR2 is SVGIG (reference sequence). This CDR3 is built from 11 residues. Trimming pared 3 bases from V and 6 bases from J, leaving 5 bases between. CDR3 nucleotide sequence: TGTGCCTGGAGGTCGGCCGGGGAGCTGTTTTTT. It yields the protein CAWRSAGELFF. Variable domain in full (rest from reference TRBV30 and TRBJ2-2): SQTIHQWPATLVQPVGSPLSLECTVEGTSNPNLYWYRQAAGRGLQLLFYSVGIGQISSEVPQNLSASRPQDRQFILSSKKLLLSDSGFYLCAWRSAGELFFGEGSRLTVL.

This chain uses TRBV27 with TRBJ1-2; no reliable D call. V was clipped by 0 bases and J by 8 bases, with 10 bases between them. The length of the CDR3 is 13 residues. Germline values: CDR1 MNHEY, CDR2 SMNVEV (reference sequence). The DNA of the CDR3 is TGTGCCAGCAGTTTATCCGGGAGGGCCGGCTACACCTTC. Translation: CASSLSGRAGYTF.

This clone was picked up many times. This chain joins TRBV19 and TRBJ2-7; tentative D call: TRBD1 (6 bases). Trimming pared 5 bases from V and 3 bases from J, leaving 14 bases between. The CDR3 extends over 14 amino acids. Germline loops: CDR1 LNHDA, CDR2 SQIVND (reference sequence). Here the CDR3 reads CASSFTTGLYEQYF. The CDR3 region has the DNA TGTGCCAGTAGTTTTACGACAGGTCTCTACGAGCAGTACTTC.

This clone was observed a few times. The chain is built from TRBV6-6 and TRBJ1-6; 7 nucleotides align to TRBD1. V lost 7 bases, J lost 9 bases, and 12 bases stayed unmatched. CDR1 MNHNY and CDR2 SVGAGI come from the germline V gene (reference sequence). This CDR3 is built from 15 residues. The chain's CDR3 is CASTKQGVDSSPLHF. As DNA, the CDR3 is TGTGCCAGCACGAAGCAGGGGGTCGATTCTTCACCCCTCCACTTT.

This rearrangement joins TRBV4-2 to TRBJ2-6; D remains unclear. This CDR3 region has 19 residues. The V end was cut by 0 bases, the J end by 0 bases, with 15 bases between. CDR1 LGHNA and CDR2 YNFKEQ come from the germline V gene. The CDR3 region has the DNA TGTGCCAGCAGCCAAGATCCCCGACAATCTTACTCTGGGGCCAACGTCCTGACTTTC. It yields the protein CASSQDPRQSYSGANVLTF.

Notes on this clone: Other nucleotide sequences from this sample produce the same CDR3. The chain combines TRBV29-1 with TRBJ1-1, with unresolved D. Trimming removed 6 bases from V and 0 bases from J, with 8 bases in between. Germline CDR1 SQVTM, CDR2 ANQGSEA. The CDR3 extends over 12 amino acids. CDR3 nucleotide sequence: TGCAGCGTCGCTGGACTGAACACTGAAGCTTTCTTT. Its protein is CSVAGLNTEAFF.

This clone was counted a few times. The chain couples TRBV5-1 to TRBJ2-5, with D tentatively TRBD1 (5 bases). From germline, CDR1 is SGHRS and CDR2 YFSETQ. V shed 5 bases and J shed 2 bases, with 10 bases lying between them. The CDR3 has 13 amino acids. As DNA, the CDR3 is TGCGCCAGCAGTAAGACAGTTCAAGAGACCCAGTACTTC. It yields the protein CASSKTVQETQYF. The full variable domain, rest sourced from reference TRBV5-1 and TRBJ2-5, is KAGVTQTPRYLIKTRGQQVTLSCSPISGHRSVSWYQQTPGQGLQFLFEYFSETQRNKGNFPGRFSGRQFSNSRSEMNVSTLELGDSALYLCASSKTVQETQYFGPGTRLLVL.

J is TRBJ1-5 and V is TRBV2; D perhaps matches TRBD1 (5 bases). This CDR3 region has 14 residues. The V gene lost 7 bases and the J gene lost 6 bases, with 16 bases spanning the gap. Germline CDR1 reads SNHLY; CDR2 reads FYNNEI. The chain's CDR3 is CASTRESGSQPQHF. As DNA, the CDR3 is TGTGCCAGCACCAGAGAGTCAGGGAGTCAGCCCCAGCATTTT.

The chain employs TRBV5-4 and TRBJ2-1; weak D call: TRBD1 (6 bases). Germline values: CDR1 SGHNT, CDR2 YYREEE (reference sequence). V dropped 3 bases and J dropped 0 bases, with 10 bases sitting between them. The CDR3 is 15 residues long. The CDR3, as DNA: TGTGCCAGCAGCTCGGACAGCAGCTCCTACAATGAGCAGTTCTTC. This sequence encodes CASSSDSSSYNEQFF.

The J gene is TRBJ2-5, the V gene TRBV25-1, with D tentatively TRBD1 (5 bases). The germline V gene has CDR1 MGHDK and CDR2 SYGVNS. CDR3 length equals 13 residues. V lost 6 bases to trimming and J lost 5 bases, with 13 bases between them. The DNA for the CDR3 is TGTGCCAGCAGCTGGACACCGAGGGAGACCCAGTACTTC. It encodes CASSWTPRETQYF.